The clone carrying this T cell receptor (beta chain) has a count of ten or more. Germline lookup yields CDR1 MNHNY and CDR2 SVGAGI (reference sequence). CDR3 length: 13 residues. Trimming left V 10 bases short and J 2 bases short, with 14 bases between. This sample was taken from a study of early T cells in non-severe SARS-CoV-2 infection. TCRdb re-called the 5' RACE reads with MiXCR, one entry per CDR3 protein. The data contain some 110,000 distinct CDR3 sequences, just under 15% of them singletons. The receptor's source is an adult who was a healthcare worker with PCR-confirmed SARS-CoV-2 infection or an uninfected control (not recorded which). V is TRBV6-6 and J is TRBJ1-1, with a tentative D call TRBD1 (6 bases). Sequenced input: whole blood. CDR3 in DNA: TGTGCCACGCAGGGGATATCCAACACTGAAGCTTTCTTT. It yields the protein CATQGISNTEAFF.